In this sample, the clone carrying this T cell receptor beta chain turned up once. Libraries were prepared by immunoSEQ multiplex PCR; TCRdb keeps only in-frame clonotypes and omits some of them. The profile shows around 73,000 clones, approximately 92% of them singletons. Germline-derived CDR1 and CDR2 are SGHNT and YYREEE (reference sequence). The CDR3 runs to 12 residues. V lost 3 bases and J lost 8; bases outside the gene matches: 3. This entry belongs to a study of T cell changes during pregnancy in multiple sclerosis. The sequencing here drew on peripheral blood, taken in the third trimester of pregnancy. The chain recombines TRBV5-4 with TRBJ1-2; 8 bases match TRBD1. The TCR originated in a female donor in good health, enrolled as a control in a pregnancy study. The CDR3 here is CASSSGQGGYTF. The CDR3 DNA reads TGTGCCAGCAGCTCCGGACAGGGAGGCTACACCTTC.